The 19 T cell receptor beta chains in this list originate from one sample, sequenced in a study of low-dose radiotherapy and immunotherapy resistance in tumors. First-strand cDNA relied on TRAV- and TRBV-specific primers spanning alpha and beta chains. The authors amplified TCRs for about 20 PCR cycles with a constant-region primer and a V-primer adapter. TCRdb passed the reads through MiXCR, listing each CDR3 protein once. The data contain about 84,000 distinct CDR3 sequences, 15% to 20% of them singletons. The time point here: after trial treatment. Treatment indicated: LDRT plus nivolumab, ipilimumab, low-dose cyclophosphamide and aspirin (RACIN trial). The sample here was PBMCs, taken after low-dose radiotherapy plus immunotherapy. These receptors were taken from a male donor with prostate cancer.

The table lists this clonotype with many counts. The chain couples TRBV5-4 to TRBJ2-7; 7 nucleotides line up with TRBD1. J gave up 7 bases and V 4 bases, and 8 bases lay outside the gene matches. The CDR3 contains 13 residues. CDR1 and CDR2 from the germline V gene are SGHNT and YYREEE (reference sequence). The CDR3 protein is CASSPSDRREQYF. The CDR3 DNA sequence: TGTGCCAGCAGCCCCTCGGACAGGAGAGAGCAGTACTTC.

At least ten counts were recorded for this clonotype. The DNA of the CDR3 is TGTGCCAGCAGTCCAGCGGGAGGGCGAGGCGGGGAGCTGTTTTTT. Amino acid sequence: CASSPAGGRGGELFF. This sequence joins TRBV27 and TRBJ2-2, with 10 bases that match TRBD2. The V segment lost 5 bases and the J segment 7 bases; nucleotides outside the gene matches: 7. Germline values: CDR1 MNHEY, CDR2 SMNVEV (reference sequence). The CDR3 runs to 15 residues.

Details on this clonotype: This likely stems from a read error, as it lies one base from a far larger clone. The V and J genes are TRBV6-5 and TRBJ2-7; TRBD1 might be the D (5 bases). This CDR3 contains 14 residues. V shed 5 bases and J shed 3 bases, with 14 bases lying between them. Germline lookup yields CDR1 MNHEY and CDR2 SVGAGI. The CDR3 protein is CASSDSSTVYEQYF. Here the CDR3 DNA reads TGTGCCAGCAGTGATTCCTCGACAGTCTACGAGCAGTACTTC.

This clonotype was seen many times. The V call is TRBV3-1, the J call TRBJ1-1; D is perhaps TRBD1 (5 bases). The CDR3 is made up of 13 amino acids. V was trimmed by 4 bases and J by 10 bases, leaving 16 bases between them. Per germline, CDR1 LGHDT and CDR2 YNNKEL (reference sequence). As DNA, the CDR3 is TGTGCCAGCAGCCCCGAGCTGGGGCTCGGAGCTTTCTTT. It encodes CASSPELGLGAFF.

This clonotype was detected many times. This rearrangement joins TRBV18 to TRBJ1-5, with D possibly TRBD1 on 5 matching bases. Germline CDR1 reads KGHSH; CDR2 reads LQKENI. The CDR3 consists of 14 residues. V dropped 4 bases and J dropped 2 bases, with 9 bases sitting between them. The CDR3 is CASSRDGGNQPQHF. The CDR3 DNA reads TGTGCCAGCTCACGGGACGGAGGCAATCAGCCCCAGCATTTT.

This clonotype was counted ten times or more. V usage is TRBV7-3 and J usage is TRBJ2-5; 11 bases match TRBD2. The CDR3 length is 14 residues. Germline assignment: CDR1 SGHTA and CDR2 FQGTGA. V lost 3 bases and J lost 5; bases outside the gene matches: 2. The CDR3, as DNA: TGTGCCAGCAGCTTTAGCGGGAGGGATGAGACCCAGTACTTC. Protein sequence: CASSFSGRDETQYF.

Many counts were recorded for this clonotype. The rearrangement uses TRBV28 and TRBJ2-1, with 10 bases that match TRBD1. From germline, CDR1 is MDHEN and CDR2 SYDVKM. The CDR3 runs to 16 residues. Germline trimming cut 6 bases from V and 4 bases from J; bases unmatched to any gene: 9. The CDR3 bases are TGTGCCAGCAGCCCTATGGGACAGGGGACTTACAATGAGCAGTTCTTC. It translates to CASSPMGQGTYNEQFF.

This clonotype appeared many times. This sequence joins TRBV4-3 and TRBJ2-3, with D tentatively TRBD2 (5 bases). The ends were cut back, 0 bases at V and 0 bases at J, with 10 bases in the middle. Germline V gene sequence: CDR1 LGHNA, CDR2 YSLEER. The CDR3 is 16 residues long. The CDR3 loop is CASSQDPQRSTDTQYF. CDR3 in DNA: TGCGCCAGCAGCCAAGATCCCCAGCGGAGCACAGATACGCAGTATTTT.

There are many counts of this clonotype. The CDR3, as DNA: TGTGCCACCAGCAGGGACAGGGGAAAGCAGCCCCAGCATTTT. Translating gives CATSRDRGKQPQHF. The V call is TRBV15, the J call TRBJ1-5, with 9 bases matching TRBD1. The junction had 4 bases not matched to a gene; V was cut back by 3 bases and J by 7 bases. The CDR3 runs 14 residues. Germline V gene lookup returns CDR1 LNHNV and CDR2 YYDKDF (reference sequence).

The CDR3 loop is CSVANSVEQFF. In DNA form, the CDR3 reads TGCAGCGTTGCGAATTCAGTTGAGCAGTTCTTC. V is TRBV29-1 and J is TRBJ2-1; unclear D gene. The V and J ends lost 4 bases and 9 bases respectively, with 10 bases between them. This CDR3 contains 11 residues. The germline V gene encodes CDR1 SQVTM and CDR2 ANQGSEA.

This clonotype was observed many times. The chain combines TRBV12-3 or TRBV12-4 with TRBJ2-3; the D is unclear. This CDR3 is 13 amino acids long. V shed 1 base and J shed 4 bases, with 6 bases lying between them. CDR3 bases: TGTGCCAGCAGTTTAGGGGCGGCAGATACGCAGTATTTT. It encodes CASSLGAADTQYF.

Many counts were recorded for this clonotype. The chain combines TRBV30 with TRBJ2-3; D is perhaps TRBD1 (5 bases). The CDR3 is made up of 14 amino acids. V gave up 5 bases and J gave up 0 bases, with 12 bases separating them. Looked up from germline, CDR1 is GTSNPN and CDR2 is SVGIG (reference sequence). The chain's CDR3 is CAWALGASTDTQYF. CDR3 bases: TGTGCCTGGGCTTTAGGGGCCAGCACAGATACGCAGTATTTT.

Many counts were recorded for this clonotype. This chain links TRBV5-5 with TRBJ2-3; no definite D call. The V end lost 3 bases, the J end lost 0 bases, and 8 bases lay between the germline ends. The CDR3 sequence is 14 residues long. CDR1 is SGHKS, CDR2 YYEKEE, per germline (reference sequence). The CDR3 sequence: CASSYVLSTDTQYF. The DNA for the CDR3 is TGTGCCAGCAGCTACGTTCTGAGCACAGATACGCAGTATTTT. The full variable domain, completed using reference TRBV5-5 and TRBJ2-3, is DAGVTQSPTHLIKTRGQQVTLRCSPISGHKSVSWYQQVLGQGPQFIFQYYEKEERGRGNFPDRFSARQFPNYSSELNVNALLLGDSALYLCASSYVLSTDTQYFGPGTRLTVL.

This clonotype came up many times. The rearrangement joins TRBV20-1 to TRBJ2-1, with D perhaps TRBD2 (6 bases). The CDR3 is 12 amino acids. Between the trimmed V and J ends, which lost 7 bases and 5 bases, there was a span of 12 bases. Germline assignment: CDR1 DFQATT and CDR2 SNEGSKA (reference sequence). The CDR3 DNA reads as TGCAGTGGGACGGGCGGGGACAATGAGCAGTTCTTC. Protein sequence: CSGTGGDNEQFF.

This clonotype was seen repeatedly, ten times or more. The chain carries TRBV5-6 and TRBJ2-3; TRBD1 agrees at 7 bases. V was pared by 2 bases and J by 4 bases, with 7 bases of the junction left unmatched. The CDR3 is made up of 15 amino acids. Germline V gene sequence: CDR1 SGHDT, CDR2 YYEEEE. The CDR3 coding sequence is TGTGCCAGCAGCTTCCGACAGGGACGAGCAGATACGCAGTATTTT. This sequence encodes CASSFRQGRADTQYF.

CDR3: CASSSTQGGGSVLRELFF. The CDR3 coding sequence is TGTGCCAGCAGCTCCACTCAGGGGGGCGGGAGTGTCTTAAGGGAGCTGTTTTTT. The V call is TRBV7-2, the J call TRBJ2-2; D possibly matches TRBD1 or TRBD2 (7 bases each). The length of the CDR3 is 18 residues. Germline loops: CDR1 SGHTA, CDR2 FQGNSA. V was trimmed by 4 bases and J by 9 bases, leaving 27 bases between them. The full variable domain, rest sourced from reference TRBV7-2 and TRBJ2-2, is GAGVSQSPSNKVTEKGKDVELRCDPISGHTALYWYRQSLGQGLEFLIYFQGNSAPDKSGLPSDRFSAERTGGSVSTLTIQRTQQEDSAVYLCASSSTQGGGSVLRELFFGEGSRLTVL.

On this clonotype itself: A far larger clone is off by one base, so a read error is likely. The rearrangement joins TRBV7-2 to TRBJ2-7; a weak D match, TRBD2 (5 bases). The V end lost 3 bases, the J end lost 7 bases, and 19 bases lay between the germline ends. The CDR3 is made up of 15 amino acids. Per germline, CDR1 SGHTA and CDR2 FQGNSA. Here the CDR3 reads CASSFRRRPNNEQYF. The CDR3 DNA follows: TGTGCCAGCAGCTTTCGTCGGAGGCCGAACAATGAGCAGTACTTC.

This clonotype was counted between two and nine times. J is TRBJ1-2 and V is TRBV12-3 or TRBV12-4, with 8 bases that match TRBD1. The CDR3 totals 15 residues. The V and J ends lost 3 bases and 2 bases, in that order; junction bases with no gene match: 5. The CDR3 here is CASSLAQGANYGYTF. CDR3 bases: TGTGCCAGCAGTTTGGCCCAGGGGGCAAACTATGGCTACACCTTC.

There are many counts of this clonotype. The chain recombines TRBV25-1 with TRBJ1-6; 8 bases map to TRBD1. This CDR3 is 15 amino acids long. Losses at the gene ends were 5 bases for V and 2 bases for J; bases not matched to a gene: 2. Germline V gene data show CDR1 as MGHDK and CDR2 as SYGVNS. The CDR3 region is CASSWTGTYNSPLHF. In DNA form, the CDR3 reads TGTGCCAGCAGTTGGACAGGGACCTATAATTCACCCCTCCACTTT.